This T cell receptor beta chain was captured in a study of graft-versus-host responses after intestinal transplantation. Data came from immunoSEQ multiplex PCR; TCRdb stores just in-frame clones and leaves some out. The data show over 85,000 clones, 85% to 95% seen once. Details on this clone: Its antigen is unknown.

V gave up 0 bases and J gave up 9 bases, with 16 bases separating them. The CDR3 is 15 residues long. Study conclusions and caveats: Ileal or blood samples showed some GvH clones first, and such clones were also found in recipient marrow.

The sample consisted of unstimulated CD8+ T cells sorted from spleen or lymph node cells, taken before intestinal transplant. J is TRBJ2-1 and V is TRBV5-3; possibly TRBD2 for D (7 bases). TRBV5-3 is an open reading frame, and its role is uncertain. This sequence was found in a human donor who received an intestinal transplant. The CDR3 is CARSLAVRGLGEQFF. In DNA form, the CDR3 reads TGTGCCAGAAGCTTGGCGGTGCGGGGGCTGGGTGAGCAGTTCTTC.